This TCR beta chain is drawn from a study of cytomegalovirus exposure and HLA in healthy donors. PCR amplification relied on 60 Vbeta primers (plus 13 Jbeta primers). Here immunoSEQ multiplex PCR was the method, and the copy in TCRdb shows in-frame clones only, minus some. The sample comprises 150,000 to 200,000 clones, over 80% of which are singletons, and more than 1% rests with the top ten. J gave up 5 bases and V 2 bases, and 23 bases lay outside the gene matches. Germline V gene lookup returns CDR1 LGHNA and CDR2 YNFKEQ. This CDR3 comprises 20 residues. The sequence was collected from a boy between 2 and 10 years old in good health and CMV-seronegative. V gene TRBV4-2 combines with J gene TRBJ2-5, with TRBD2 matching 7 bases. The sequenced sample consisted of PBMCs. Here the CDR3 reads CASSQSLSGRREGLGETQYF. The DNA of the CDR3 is TGTGCCAGCAGCCAATCGCTTTCAGGGAGGAGGGAGGGCCTCGGGGAGACCCAGTACTTC.